This TCR beta chain was sequenced for a study of T cell responses to AZD1222 COVID-19 vaccine. Study-wide results and caveats: Only a handful of AZD1222 recipients, roughly 6 in all, had baseline seropositivity. Regions 160-218 and 743-854 held dominance among vaccine-associated CD4 TCRs, which spanned spike.

This table comes from immunoSEQ multiplex PCR, and its TCRdb copy is limited to in-frame clones, with some not included. The sample yields around 87,000 clones, 70% to 90% seen once. V was trimmed by 6 bases and J by 1 base, leaving 9 bases between them. Germline V lookup: CDR1 MGHDK, CDR2 SYGVNS. The CDR3 runs 13 residues. This clone was seen a handful of times. The antigen remains undetermined. The chain couples TRBV25-1 to TRBJ2-5; D gene uncertain. This TCR was recovered from an adult in good health. The sequenced sample was peripheral blood, obtained on day 0 of AZD1222 vaccination. CDR3 loop: CASRSSPQETQYF. In DNA, the CDR3 is TGTGCCAGCAGATCCTCCCCCCAAGAGACCCAGTACTTC.